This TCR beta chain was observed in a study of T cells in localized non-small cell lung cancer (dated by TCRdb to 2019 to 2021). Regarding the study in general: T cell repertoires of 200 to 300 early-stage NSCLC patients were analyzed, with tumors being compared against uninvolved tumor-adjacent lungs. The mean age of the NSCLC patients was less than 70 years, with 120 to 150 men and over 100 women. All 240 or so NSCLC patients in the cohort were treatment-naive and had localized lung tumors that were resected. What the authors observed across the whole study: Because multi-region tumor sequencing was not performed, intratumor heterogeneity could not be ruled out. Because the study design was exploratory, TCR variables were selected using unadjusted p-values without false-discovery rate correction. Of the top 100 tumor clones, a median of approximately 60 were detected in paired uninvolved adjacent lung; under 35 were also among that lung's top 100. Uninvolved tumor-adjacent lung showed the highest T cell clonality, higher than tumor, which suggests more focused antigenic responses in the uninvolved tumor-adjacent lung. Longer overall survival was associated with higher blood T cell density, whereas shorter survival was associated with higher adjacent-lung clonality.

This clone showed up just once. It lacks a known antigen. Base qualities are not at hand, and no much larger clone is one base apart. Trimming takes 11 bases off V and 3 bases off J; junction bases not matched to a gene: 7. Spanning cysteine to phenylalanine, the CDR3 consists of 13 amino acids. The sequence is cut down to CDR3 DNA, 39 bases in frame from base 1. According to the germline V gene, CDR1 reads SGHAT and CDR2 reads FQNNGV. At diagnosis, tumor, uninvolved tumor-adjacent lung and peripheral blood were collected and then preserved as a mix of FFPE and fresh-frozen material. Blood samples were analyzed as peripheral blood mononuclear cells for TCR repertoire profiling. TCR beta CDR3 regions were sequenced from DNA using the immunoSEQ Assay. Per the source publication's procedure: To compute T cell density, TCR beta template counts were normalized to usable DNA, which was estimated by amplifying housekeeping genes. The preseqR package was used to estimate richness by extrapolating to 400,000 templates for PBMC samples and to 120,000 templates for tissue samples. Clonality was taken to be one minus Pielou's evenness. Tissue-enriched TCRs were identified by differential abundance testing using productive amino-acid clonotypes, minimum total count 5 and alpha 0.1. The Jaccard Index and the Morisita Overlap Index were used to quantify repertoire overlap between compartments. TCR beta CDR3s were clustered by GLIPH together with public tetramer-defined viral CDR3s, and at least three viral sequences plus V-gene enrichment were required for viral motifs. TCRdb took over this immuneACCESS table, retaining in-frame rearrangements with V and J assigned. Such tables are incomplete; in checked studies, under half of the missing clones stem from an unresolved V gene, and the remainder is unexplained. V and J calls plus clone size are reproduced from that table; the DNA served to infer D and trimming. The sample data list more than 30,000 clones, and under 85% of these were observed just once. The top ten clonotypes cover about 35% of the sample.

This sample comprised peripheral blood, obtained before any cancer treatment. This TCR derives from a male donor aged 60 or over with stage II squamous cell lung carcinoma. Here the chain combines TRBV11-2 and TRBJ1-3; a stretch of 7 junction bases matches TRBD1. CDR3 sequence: CADRDRGGNTIYF. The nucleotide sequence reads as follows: TGTGCCGACCGGGACAGAGGTGGAAACACCATATATTTT.